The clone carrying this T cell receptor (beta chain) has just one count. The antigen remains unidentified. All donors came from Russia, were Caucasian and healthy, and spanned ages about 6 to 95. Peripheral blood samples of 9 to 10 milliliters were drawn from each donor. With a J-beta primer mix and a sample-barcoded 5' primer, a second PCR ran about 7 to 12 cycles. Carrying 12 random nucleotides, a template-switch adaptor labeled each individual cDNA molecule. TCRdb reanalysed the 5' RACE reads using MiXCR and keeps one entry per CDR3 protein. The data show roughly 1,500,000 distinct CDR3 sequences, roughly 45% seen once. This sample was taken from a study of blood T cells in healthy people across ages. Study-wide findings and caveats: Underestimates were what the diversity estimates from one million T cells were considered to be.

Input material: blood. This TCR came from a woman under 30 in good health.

The CDR3, as DNA: TGTGCCAGCAGCGGAGCGGGGGGGCTGCACGAGCAGTACTTC. It yields the protein CASSGAGGLHEQYF. The chain carries TRBV9 and TRBJ2-7; 10 nucleotides match TRBD2. Germline V gives CDR1 SGDLS, CDR2 YYNGEE. This CDR3 contains 14 residues. J lost 5 bases, V lost 3 bases, and 5 bases had no gene match.